This T cell receptor (beta chain) was captured by sequencing in a study of OX40 agonist ivuxolimab in advanced cancers. Background on the study: In this cohort, patients received ivuxolimab, an agonistic anti-OX40 (CD134) antibody.

Trimming took 0 bases from V and 7 from J, leaving 4 bases between them. The germline gives CDR1 LNHDA, CDR2 SQIVND (reference sequence). The CDR3 is made up of 12 amino acids. The protocol was immunoSEQ multiplex PCR, while the TCRdb copy is restricted to in-frame clones and leaves out a portion. The sample shows 70,000 to 90,000 clones, approximately 84% of them seen only once. The source was CD4+ or CD8+ T cells sorted from blood, collected in a trial of the OX40 agonist ivuxolimab. The receptor comes from an adult with an advanced solid tumor such as melanoma, head and neck, liver or kidney cancer. The V call is TRBV19, the J call TRBJ1-5, with D unresolved. The CDR3 DNA is TGTGCCAGTAGTATAGATCCCCAGCCCCAGCATTTT. Amino acid sequence: CASSIDPQPQHF. Supplemented by reference TRBV19 and TRBJ1-5, the full variable domain reads DGGITQSPKYLFRKEGQNVTLSCEQNLNHDAMYWYRQDPGQGLRLIYYSQIVNDFQKGDIAEGYSVSREKKESFPLTVTSAQKNPTAFYLCASSIDPQPQHFGDGTRLSIL.